This passage covers 10 T cell receptor beta chains from one sample sequenced in a study of cytomegalovirus exposure and HLA in healthy donors. Use of 60 Vbeta and 13 Jbeta primers characterized the PCR. Produced via immunoSEQ multiplex PCR; TCRdb's table is partial and in-frame only. The sample records around 100,000 clones, 65% to 75% being singletons. Material: PBMCs. These receptors all come from a woman aged 18 to 35 in good health and CMV-seropositive.

The J gene is TRBJ2-3, the V gene TRBV5-6; D gene unclear. The CDR3 sequence is 14 residues long. Per the germline V gene, CDR1 is SGHDT and CDR2 is YYEEEE. Trimming took 0 bases from V and 3 from J, leaving 8 bases between them. CDR3 in amino acids: CASSLGLETDTQYF. The CDR3 DNA sequence: TGTGCCAGCAGCTTGGGGCTAGAGACAGATACGCAGTATTTT.

The chain joins TRBV19 to TRBJ2-5; 11 nucleotides match TRBD1. Trimming cost V 9 bases and J 2 bases; bases outside gene matches: 11. This CDR3 has 16 amino acids. In germline, CDR1 is LNHDA, CDR2 SQIVND (reference sequence). CDR3 loop: CARPTWDRGTQETQYF. The CDR3 nucleotides are TGTGCCAGACCAACTTGGGACAGGGGGACTCAAGAGACCCAGTACTTC.

This chain joins TRBV10-3 and TRBJ2-1, with D maybe TRBD1 (6 bases). CDR1 is ENHRY and CDR2 is SYGVKD in the germline V gene. The CDR3 has 15 amino acids. V gave up 4 bases and J gave up 5 bases, with 15 bases separating them. The CDR3 DNA reads as TGTGCCATCAGTGGAACGGGACAAGTAAACAATGAGCAGTTCTTC. Amino acid sequence: CAISGTGQVNNEQFF.

This clone was recorded once. The rearrangement links TRBV10-3 to TRBJ2-1, with 8 bases lining up with TRBD2. Germline CDR1 is ENHRY and CDR2 is SYGVKD. The CDR3 is 15 residues long. V dropped 6 bases and J dropped 6; count of bases not matched to a gene: 10. The CDR3 spells CAIRTSGGVSNEQFF. The DNA of the CDR3 is TGTGCCATCAGAACTAGCGGAGGGGTAAGCAATGAGCAGTTCTTC.

The rearrangement uses TRBV7-2 and TRBJ2-1; TRBD2 matches at 10 bases. Germline V CDR1 and CDR2: SGHTA, FQGNSA. V gave up 5 bases and J gave up 1 base; unmatched junction bases: 5. CDR3 length: 16 amino acids. The CDR3 coding sequence is TGTGCCAGCAGCGATCTAGCGGGAGTTTCCTACAATGAGCAGTTCTTC. Translated: CASSDLAGVSYNEQFF.

The chain carries TRBV7-2 and TRBJ2-1, with D possibly being TRBD2 (7 bases). Looked up from germline, CDR1 is SGHTA and CDR2 is FQGNSA. Trimming left V 5 bases short and J 2 bases short, with 13 bases between. The CDR3 loop spans 15 amino acids. This CDR3 is CASSPREGAYNEQFF. CDR3 nucleotides: TGTGCCAGCAGCCCAAGGGAGGGGGCCTACAATGAGCAGTTCTTC.

A few counts support this clone. V and J are TRBV11-1 and TRBJ1-3; a weak D match, TRBD1 (5 bases). The V and J ends lost 5 bases and 4 bases respectively, with 9 bases between them. The CDR3 contains 13 residues. Germline V gene lookup returns CDR1 SGHAT and CDR2 FQDESV (reference sequence). The CDR3 is CASSTGIGNTIYF. CDR3 coding DNA: TGTGCCAGCAGCACAGGTATCGGAAACACCATATATTTT.

V gene TRBV5-1 combines with J gene TRBJ2-7; 7 bases fit TRBD1. Germline loops: CDR1 SGHRS, CDR2 YFSETQ. V lost 6 bases to trimming and J lost 1 base; unmatched junction nucleotides: 4. The CDR3 runs 13 residues. The CDR3 reads CASNLDRSYEQYF. For the CDR3, the DNA is TGCGCCAGCAACCTGGACAGGTCCTACGAGCAGTACTTC.

The chain has TRBV9 and TRBJ2-3; D might be TRBD2 (6 bases). Germline lookup yields CDR1 SGDLS and CDR2 YYNGEE. The V and J ends lost 1 base and 3 bases respectively, with 9 bases between them. This CDR3 comprises 14 residues. In DNA form, the CDR3 reads TGTGCCAGCAGCGTATTTAGCGGTACAGATACGCAGTATTTT. Residues: CASSVFSGTDTQYF.

This chain connects TRBV11-3 to TRBJ2-3, with a tentative D call TRBD2 (7 bases). Trimming took 5 bases from V and 6 from J, leaving 15 bases between them. The CDR3 length is 14 residues. CDR1 and CDR2 (germline): SGHNT, YENEEA. The CDR3 DNA reads as TGTGCCAGCAGCCCCGGGGGGCCCTCGGATACGCAGTATTTT. Residues: CASSPGGPSDTQYF.